This TCR beta chain comes out of a study of a mutant IDH1 vaccine in newly diagnosed glioma. About the research overall: Investigators started vaccination 4-6 weeks after radiotherapy alone, or with temozolomide cycles.

This clone appeared once. The antigen remains undetermined. Germline V gene sequence: CDR1 SGHRS, CDR2 YFSETQ. Trimming left V 2 bases short and J 0 bases short, with 9 bases between. The CDR3 has 15 amino acids. Time point indicated: week 35, safety follow-up. Doses comprised 300 ug of mutant IDH1 20-mer peptide each, plus topical imiquimod. Every donor had a new WHO grade 3 or 4 astrocytoma that was IDH1-mutant, with loss of nuclear ATRX. TCRdb keeps only in-frame clones here, not all; method: immunoSEQ multiplex PCR. The table records 50,000 to 70,000 clones, under 85% of them present only once. The V call is TRBV5-1, the J call TRBJ2-1; D remains ambiguous. This clonotype was sampled from a man aged 50-59 years with glioma. This specimen consisted of PBMCs, obtained from a glioma patient whose treatment included an IDH1 peptide vaccine. CDR3 DNA sequence: TGCGCCAGCAGCTTAAGCACCAGCTCCTACAATGAGCAGTTCTTC. Translation gives CASSLSTSSYNEQFF.